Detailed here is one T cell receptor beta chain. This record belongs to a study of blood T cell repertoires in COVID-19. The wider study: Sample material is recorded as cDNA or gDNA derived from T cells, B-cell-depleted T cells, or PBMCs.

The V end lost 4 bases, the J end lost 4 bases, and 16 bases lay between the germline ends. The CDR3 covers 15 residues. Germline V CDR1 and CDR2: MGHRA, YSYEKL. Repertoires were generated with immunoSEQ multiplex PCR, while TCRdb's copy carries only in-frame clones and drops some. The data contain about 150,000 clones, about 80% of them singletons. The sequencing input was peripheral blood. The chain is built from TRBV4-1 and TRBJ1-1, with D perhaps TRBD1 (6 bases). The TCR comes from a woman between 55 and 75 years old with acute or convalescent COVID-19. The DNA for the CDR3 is TGCGCCAGCAGCCCCCGGGACCAGGGGAGCACTGAAGCTTTCTTT. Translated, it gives CASSPRDQGSTEAFF.